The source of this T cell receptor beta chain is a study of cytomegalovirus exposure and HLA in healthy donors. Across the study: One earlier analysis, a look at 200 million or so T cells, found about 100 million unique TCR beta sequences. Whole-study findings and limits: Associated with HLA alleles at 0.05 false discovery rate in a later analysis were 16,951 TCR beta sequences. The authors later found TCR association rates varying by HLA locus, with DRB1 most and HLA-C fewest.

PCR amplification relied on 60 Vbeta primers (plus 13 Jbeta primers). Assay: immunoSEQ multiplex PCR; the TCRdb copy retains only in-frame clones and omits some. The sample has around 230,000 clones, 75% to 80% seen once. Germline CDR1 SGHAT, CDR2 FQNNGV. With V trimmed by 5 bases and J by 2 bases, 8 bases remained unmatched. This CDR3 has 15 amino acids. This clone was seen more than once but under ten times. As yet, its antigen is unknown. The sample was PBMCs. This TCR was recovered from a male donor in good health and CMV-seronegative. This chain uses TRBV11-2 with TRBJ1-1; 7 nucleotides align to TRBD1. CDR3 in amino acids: CASSHLGQVNTEAFF. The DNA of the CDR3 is TGTGCCAGCAGCCACCTAGGACAGGTAAACACTGAAGCTTTCTTT.